These T cell receptor beta chains were read from a single sample in a study of graft-versus-host responses after intestinal transplantation. Sequencing was performed with immunoSEQ multiplex PCR; in TCRdb, only in-frame clones are kept and a portion is missing. Here the sample spans 10,000 to 15,000 clones, 35% being singletons. The sample in question was alloreactive CD8+ T cells from a mixed lymphocyte reaction culture, obtained before intestinal transplant. These receptors were taken from a human patient who received an intestinal transplant. Both conserved end residues are part of each CDR3. Fields, in order: V gene, D gene, J gene, clone size, CDR3 DNA, CDR3 protein. D genes are given only for firm matches. The size field is filled for only some rows; it gives once, few, many or a size class.

V gene: TRBV28
D gene: .
J gene: TRBJ2-5
clone size: .
CDR3 DNA: TGTGCCACCTTTAAAGACGGAGAAGAGACCCAGTACTTC
CDR3 protein: CATFKDGEETQYF

V gene: TRBV5-6
D gene: .
J gene: TRBJ1-2
clone size: .
CDR3 DNA: TGTGCCAGCAGCTTGGGCGGGGGGGTAGCTAACTATGGCTACACCTTC
CDR3 protein: CASSLGGGVANYGYTF

V gene: TRBV13
D gene: .
J gene: TRBJ1-5
clone size: .
CDR3 DNA: TGTGCCAGCAGCTTCGGACAGTACAATCAGCCCCAGCATTTT
CDR3 protein: CASSFGQYNQPQHF

V gene: TRBV5-1
D gene: .
J gene: TRBJ1-2
clone size: .
CDR3 DNA: TGCGCCAGCAGCTACCCAGGGTTTGGCTACACCTTC
CDR3 protein: CASSYPGFGYTF

V gene: TRBV4-1
D gene: .
J gene: TRBJ1-1
clone size: few
CDR3 DNA: TGCGCCAGCAGCCAAGGGGTATATGCGGCGACTGAAGCTTTCTTT
CDR3 protein: CASSQGVYAATEAFF

V gene: TRBV19
D gene: .
J gene: TRBJ2-7
clone size: large
CDR3 DNA: TGTGCCAGTAGTCCATACAACGACGAGCAGTACTTC
CDR3 protein: CASSPYNDEQYF

V gene: TRBV15
D gene: .
J gene: TRBJ2-1
clone size: few
CDR3 DNA: TGTGCCACCAGCAGGGACTGGGGATACAATGAGCAGTTCTTC
CDR3 protein: CATSRDWGYNEQFF

V gene: TRBV6-1
D gene: .
J gene: TRBJ1-6
clone size: .
CDR3 DNA: TGTGCCAGCACCCCAGGAGGAGGGTATAATTCACCCCTCCACTTT
CDR3 protein: CASTPGGGYNSPLHF

V gene: TRBV28
D gene: .
J gene: TRBJ2-7
clone size: .
CDR3 DNA: TGTGCCAGCAGCTCTATTGGGGGTTACGAGCAGTACTTC
CDR3 protein: CASSSIGGYEQYF

V gene: TRBV15
D gene: .
J gene: TRBJ1-1
clone size: few
CDR3 DNA: TGTGCGGCCGGGGGGAACACTGAAGCTTTCTTT
CDR3 protein: CAAGGNTEAFF

V gene: TRBV4-3
D gene: .
J gene: TRBJ2-7
clone size: few
CDR3 DNA: TGCGCCAGCAGCCAAGACTCCACCGGGATCACCTACGAGCAGTACTTC
CDR3 protein: CASSQDSTGITYEQYF

V gene: TRBV7-7
D gene: .
J gene: TRBJ2-1
clone size: .
CDR3 DNA: TGTGCCAGCAGCTCCTACTCCTACAATGAGCAGTTCTTC
CDR3 protein: CASSSYSYNEQFF

V gene: TRBV7-3
D gene: .
J gene: TRBJ1-1
clone size: .
CDR3 DNA: TGTGCCAGCAGCTTAACGGTGGGATTGAACACTGAAGCTTTCTTT
CDR3 protein: CASSLTVGLNTEAFF